The 24 T cell receptor beta chains presented below share a single source sample, sequenced in a study of cytomegalovirus exposure and HLA in healthy donors. A multiplex PCR was run with 60 Vbeta primers and 13 Jbeta primers. The data were produced by immunoSEQ multiplex PCR, yet TCRdb's version contains in-frame clones alone and is incomplete. The sample has about 130,000 clones; approximately 84% are singletons. The sequenced sample was PBMCs. These receptors all come from a boy aged 2 to 9 in good health and CMV-seronegative.

As to this clone: Its ends do not fully match the called genes, so a read error is possible. This sequence joins TRBV5-6 and TRBJ1-1, with D possibly being TRBD1 (5 bases). Germline V gives CDR1 SGHDT, CDR2 YYEEEE. The length of the CDR3 is 14 residues. The CDR3 nucleotides read TGTGCCAGCAGCTTGGTGGGGGAGCGGGAGCACCGGGGTTTT. Translating it yields CASSLVGEREHRGF.

This clone occurred once. The genes are TRBV10-3 and TRBJ2-3; no clear D. The CDR3 extends over 13 amino acids. V was trimmed by 4 bases and J by 1 base, leaving 6 bases between them. CDR1 and CDR2 (germline): ENHRY, SYGVKD. The CDR3 DNA sequence: TGTGCCATCAGTGCCCCTGGCACAGATACGCAGTATTTT. This codes for CAISAPGTDTQYF.

The table lists this clone with a few counts. V gene TRBV5-1 combines with J gene TRBJ2-5, with TRBD1 as a possible D gene (6 bases). Germline V lookup: CDR1 SGHRS, CDR2 YFSETQ. The V gene lost 4 bases and the J gene lost 1 base, with 11 bases spanning the gap. The CDR3 covers 14 residues. The CDR3 loop reads CASSDTGFQETQYF. DNA of the CDR3: TGCGCCAGCAGCGATACAGGGTTCCAAGAGACCCAGTACTTC.

This clone was observed a few times. The sample has other DNA sequences that encode this CDR3 too. CDR3 coding DNA: TGTGCCAGCAGCGCGGGGGTGAGGACAGATACGCAGTATTTT. Translating gives CASSAGVRTDTQYF. J is TRBJ2-3 and V is TRBV9, with D maybe TRBD2 (6 bases). Germline loops: CDR1 SGDLS, CDR2 YYNGEE. Trimming took 3 bases from V and 3 from J, leaving 11 bases between them. The CDR3 contains 14 residues.

In DNA, the CDR3 is TGTGCCAGCTCACCACCGACTAGCGGGGGTCAAGGGTCCTACAATGAGCAGTTCTTC. This translates into CASSPPTSGGQGSYNEQFF. The rearrangement joins TRBV18 to TRBJ2-1; 12 bases fit TRBD2. The CDR3 spans 19 residues. The germline V gene has CDR1 KGHSH and CDR2 LQKENI. J gave up 1 base and V 0 bases, and 7 bases lay outside the gene matches.

The chain's CDR3 is CASSETGFNEKLFF. The CDR3 region has the DNA TGTGCCAGCAGTGAAACGGGATTTAATGAAAAACTGTTTTTT. This chain links TRBV2 with TRBJ1-4, with D hard to call. V was pared by 2 bases and J by 4 bases, with 8 bases between. Germline values: CDR1 SNHLY, CDR2 FYNNEI. The CDR3 loop spans 14 amino acids.

This clone was seen only once. This sequence joins TRBV4-1 and TRBJ1-2; 7 bases are shared with TRBD1. Germline-derived CDR1 and CDR2 are MGHRA and YSYEKL. The V gene end was trimmed by 2 bases and the J gene end by 0 bases; junction bases not matched to a gene: 3. The CDR3 is 15 amino acids. The CDR3 loop is CASSQLTGPNYGYTF. CDR3 sequence (DNA): TGCGCCAGCAGCCAATTGACAGGGCCTAACTATGGCTACACCTTC.

The chain uses TRBV30 and TRBJ2-3, with 13 bases aligning to TRBD2. V was pared by 3 bases and J by 5 bases, with 5 bases of the junction left unmatched. Germline lookup yields CDR1 GTSNPN and CDR2 SVGIG (reference sequence). The CDR3 totals 15 residues. The CDR3 nucleotides read TGTGCCTGGAGGCGACTAGCGGGAGGTGGAGATACGCAGTATTTT. It translates to CAWRRLAGGGDTQYF.

The chain has TRBV19 and TRBJ1-5; D gene unclear. Trimming left V 1 base short and J 0 bases short, with 7 bases between. The CDR3 runs 15 residues. Germline CDR1 reads LNHDA; CDR2 reads SQIVND (reference sequence). The CDR3 loop reads CASSIGRYSNQPQHF. The CDR3 DNA follows: TGTGCCAGTAGTATAGGCAGGTATAGCAATCAGCCCCAGCATTTT.

This chain joins TRBV14 and TRBJ2-3, with D maybe TRBD1 (5 bases). Germline V CDR1 and CDR2: SGHDN, FVKESK. The CDR3 is 16 amino acids. Trimming pared 1 base from V and 1 base from J, leaving 12 bases between. The CDR3 DNA reads TGTGCCAGCAGCCAAGTAGGGGTTCTAGGCACAGATACGCAGTATTTT. This gives the protein CASSQVGVLGTDTQYF.

This rearrangement joins TRBV5-1 to TRBJ1-3; a possible D gene is TRBD1 (6 bases). CDR1 is SGHRS, CDR2 YFSETQ, per germline. This CDR3 is 13 amino acids long. Deletions cut 4 bases from V and 4 bases from J, with 9 bases between. The CDR3 region has the DNA TGCGCCAGCAGCCTCGGACAGGGAAACACCATATATTTT. Protein sequence: CASSLGQGNTIYF.

The J gene is TRBJ1-5, the V gene TRBV5-1, with TRBD1 matching 7 bases. This CDR3 has 16 amino acids. CDR1 is SGHRS, CDR2 YFSETQ, per germline. V gave up 3 bases and J gave up 2 bases; unmatched junction bases: 8. The CDR3 spells CASSSHRGRGNQPQHF. The CDR3 DNA sequence: TGCGCCAGCAGCTCCCACAGGGGAAGGGGCAATCAGCCCCAGCATTTT.

The chain is built from TRBV4-1 and TRBJ1-3, with TRBD1 matching over 7 bases. V dropped 3 bases and J dropped 2; count of bases not matched to a gene: 7. The V gene's germline CDR1 is MGHRA and CDR2 YSYEKL. This CDR3 region has 16 residues. The CDR3 protein is CASSQNTGAPGNTIYF. As DNA, the CDR3 is TGCGCCAGCAGCCAGAACACAGGGGCCCCTGGAAACACCATATATTTT.

This clone has more than one count but fewer than ten. The chain combines TRBV7-9 with TRBJ2-7; TRBD2 matches 9 bases. Germline-derived CDR1 and CDR2 are SEHNR and FQNEAQ (reference sequence). CDR3 length: 18 residues. With 4 bases clipped from V and 3 bases from J, the junction kept 16 bases outside the gene matches. The CDR3 region has the DNA TGTGCCAGCAGCTCCACCCTGGGCGAAGCGGGGGGCTTCTACGAGCAGTACTTC. Encoded protein: CASSSTLGEAGGFYEQYF.

The chain carries TRBV6-1 and TRBJ1-2, with 8 bases fitting TRBD1. Germline CDR1 reads MNHNS; CDR2 reads SASEGT. The CDR3 is made up of 15 amino acids. V gave up 4 bases and J gave up 3 bases; unmatched junction bases: 7. This CDR3 is CASSGRTGIDYGYTF. The CDR3 DNA reads TGTGCCAGCAGTGGTCGGACAGGGATCGACTATGGCTACACCTTC.

V gene TRBV19 combines with J gene TRBJ1-5; the D gene is possibly TRBD1 (6 bases). Germline V gives CDR1 LNHDA, CDR2 SQIVND (reference sequence). V gave up 3 bases and J gave up 0 bases, with 12 bases separating them. The CDR3 totals 16 residues. CDR3 region: CASSIPAGDSNQPQHF. DNA for the CDR3: TGTGCCAGTAGTATCCCGGCAGGGGATAGCAATCAGCCCCAGCATTTT.

This chain joins TRBV19 and TRBJ2-7; possibly TRBD2 for D (6 bases). The CDR3 contains 18 residues. CDR1 and CDR2 from the germline V gene are LNHDA and SQIVND (reference sequence). V was clipped by 10 bases and J by 2 bases, with 30 bases between them. The chain's CDR3 is CANNGFPDAGSETYEQYV. The CDR3 nucleotides are TGTGCCAATAACGGATTCCCTGACGCGGGGTCAGAAACCTACGAGCAGTACGTC.

V gene TRBV5-1 combines with J gene TRBJ1-2, with D tentatively TRBD1 (5 bases). This CDR3 is built from 14 residues. The germline CDR1 and CDR2 sequences are SGHRS and YFSETQ. V was shortened by 4 bases and J by 3 bases, with 13 bases between the two germline ends. CDR3 protein: CASSLGLLDYGYTF. The CDR3 bases are TGCGCCAGCAGCCTGGGACTGTTGGACTATGGCTACACCTTC.

This rearrangement joins TRBV19 to TRBJ1-1, with D uncertain. V gave up 7 bases and J gave up 1 base, with 16 bases separating them. The CDR3 covers 15 residues. Looked up from germline, CDR1 is LNHDA and CDR2 is SQIVND (reference sequence). DNA of the CDR3: TGTGCCAGTACCCGTACAAGCCGCGGGAACACTGAAGCTTTCTTT. Amino acids: CASTRTSRGNTEAFF.

The chain employs TRBV4-3 and TRBJ2-5; maybe TRBD1 (5 bases). Trimming took off 0 bases at V and 7 bases at J, with 12 bases between the two ends. In germline, CDR1 is LGHNA, CDR2 YSLEER. This CDR3 is built from 14 residues. CDR3 bases: TGCGCCAGCAGCCAAGATGAGAACAGGATGACCCAGTACTTC. This encodes CASSQDENRMTQYF.

This chain links TRBV11-3 with TRBJ2-2, with a tentative D call TRBD1 (5 bases). Germline V gene lookup returns CDR1 SGHNT and CDR2 YENEEA. The CDR3 loop spans 17 amino acids. Trimming took 3 bases from V and 2 from J, leaving 16 bases between them. DNA for the CDR3: TGTGCCAGCAGCTTGAAATGGGGCGCGTCAAACACCGGGGAGCTGTTTTTT. Its protein product is CASSLKWGASNTGELFF.

The CDR3 DNA follows: TGTGCCAGCAGTGACAGTACTGCCGGTGGGGCCAACGTCCTGACTTTC. Residues: CASSDSTAGGANVLTF. J is TRBJ2-6 and V is TRBV6-4; no clear D. This CDR3 spans 16 amino acids. The V end lost 2 bases, the J end lost 3 bases, and 11 bases lay between the germline ends. Germline CDR1 MRHNA, CDR2 SNTAGT.

The gene calls are TRBV27 and TRBJ1-6; D gene uncertain. There are 18 residues in the CDR3. Germline V gene lookup returns CDR1 MNHEY and CDR2 SMNVEV (reference sequence). V was shortened by 0 bases and J by 5 bases, with 17 bases between the two germline ends. The CDR3 here is CASSLSIRVRRHNSPLHF. The CDR3 nucleotides read TGTGCCAGCAGTTTATCGATCCGGGTAAGACGGCATAATTCACCCCTCCACTTT.

The chain couples TRBV5-1 to TRBJ1-2; 9 nucleotides agree with TRBD1. Germline CDR1 reads SGHRS; CDR2 reads YFSETQ. With V trimmed by 0 bases and J by 6 bases, 9 bases remained unmatched. This CDR3 spans 16 amino acids. Here the CDR3 reads CASSLGDRATFHGYTF. The CDR3 bases are TGCGCCAGCAGCTTGGGGGACAGGGCTACATTTCATGGCTACACCTTC.